This entry lists 24 T cell receptor beta chains sequenced from one sample in a study of Ad26.COV2.S vaccination and SARS-CoV-2 variants. Generated by immunoSEQ multiplex PCR, the TCRdb table keeps only in-frame clones and is missing some. The data hold some 330,000 clones, with 90% observed a single time. As for treatment: some 20 received Ad26.COV2.S at low or high dose, single or two shots; roughly 5 received placebo; per-sample allocation not given. Samples came from day 63 after the first vaccine or placebo injection. Sequenced here: peripheral blood, sampled in a trial of Ad26.COV2.S vaccine versus placebo. These receptors were collected from a person between 18 and 59 years old who received the Ad26.COV2.S COVID-19 vaccine or a placebo.

This clone was found a few times. V is TRBV6-2 or TRBV6-3 and J is TRBJ1-1; D ambiguous. The germline V and J ends were trimmed by 2 bases and 4 bases, with 11 bases remaining between them. The CDR3 extends over 14 amino acids. Germline V lookup: CDR1 MNHEY, CDR2 SVGEGT. Here the CDR3 DNA reads TGTGCCAGCAGTTACGTCGGCGTGGGCACTGAAGCTTTCTTT. Its protein is CASSYVGVGTEAFF.

CDR3 nucleotide sequence: TGTGCCAGCAGTTTTTCGGTTGGGAGTGAAAAACTGTTTTTT. Translated: CASSFSVGSEKLFF. The rearrangement links TRBV27 to TRBJ1-4; D call uncertain. The CDR3 is made up of 14 amino acids. V was trimmed by 3 bases and J by 7 bases, leaving 12 bases between them. CDR1 is MNHEY, CDR2 SMNVEV, per germline (reference sequence).

This sequence joins TRBV24-1 and TRBJ2-5; D possibly matches TRBD1 or TRBD2 (6 bases each). In germline, CDR1 is KGHDR, CDR2 SFDVKD. V was clipped by 4 bases and J by 5 bases, with 10 bases between them. This CDR3 is 13 amino acids long. In DNA form, the CDR3 reads TGTGCCACCAGTGACGGGGGCAGGGAGACCCAGTACTTC. This encodes CATSDGGRETQYF.

The chain employs TRBV6-2 or TRBV6-3 and TRBJ2-1; TRBD2 is a possible D gene (6 bases). Trimming left V 5 bases short and J 1 base short, with 18 bases between. The CDR3 totals 17 residues. Germline V lookup: CDR1 MNHEY, CDR2 SVGEGT. The CDR3 spells CASSRPLSSASYNEQFF. The CDR3 DNA sequence: TGTGCCAGCAGTAGGCCACTTTCTAGCGCTTCCTACAATGAGCAGTTCTTC.

The CDR3, as DNA: TGTGCCAGCAGCCGGACGGCGAACCCTTCCTACGAGCAGTACTTC. It yields the protein CASSRTANPSYEQYF. The rearrangement uses TRBV27 and TRBJ2-7, with no clear D. The CDR3 is made up of 15 amino acids. Germline V lookup: CDR1 MNHEY, CDR2 SMNVEV (reference sequence). The V and J ends lost 6 bases and 1 base respectively, with 16 bases between them.

V gene TRBV23-1 combines with J gene TRBJ1-1; a weak D match, TRBD1 (5 bases). TRBV23-1 is an ORF, and what it does is uncertain. The CDR3 is made up of 13 amino acids. V was clipped by 7 bases and J by 4 bases, with 13 bases between them. The CDR3 coding sequence is TGCGCCAGCATAGGACATCCTGCCACTGAAGCTTTCTTT. It yields the protein CASIGHPATEAFF.

This clone occurred once. CDR3 bases: TGCGCCAGCAGCTTGCCCCAGGGGCCGTACAATGAGCAGTTCTTC. This sequence encodes CASSLPQGPYNEQFF. V and J are TRBV5-1 and TRBJ2-1; D is perhaps TRBD1 (6 bases). The V end was cut by 1 base, the J end by 4 bases, with 12 bases between. The CDR3 sequence is 15 residues long. Germline V CDR1 and CDR2: SGHRS, YFSETQ.

The chain uses TRBV29-1 and TRBJ1-1, with a tentative D call TRBD1 (6 bases). Trimming took off 7 bases at V and 4 bases at J, with 16 bases between the two ends. Germline loops: CDR1 SQVTM, CDR2 ANQGSEA. The CDR3 runs to 13 residues. Written as DNA, the CDR3 is TGCAGCGCTCTAACCGGGGGGCCCACTGAAGCTTTCTTT. As protein: CSALTGGPTEAFF.

V is TRBV7-3 and J is TRBJ2-1; TRBD2 matches 8 bases. V was clipped by 3 bases and J by 7 bases; unmatched bases: 8. From germline, CDR1 is SGHTA and CDR2 FQGTGA. The CDR3 contains 15 residues. CDR3 residues: CASSLGLGDYNEQFF. As DNA, the CDR3 is TGTGCCAGCAGCTTGGGACTAGGAGACTATAATGAGCAGTTCTTC.

The chain has TRBV11-3 and TRBJ2-2; the D gene is possibly TRBD2 (6 bases). CDR1 and CDR2 (germline): SGHNT, YENEEA. This CDR3 region has 17 residues. The V gene lost 0 bases and the J gene lost 1 base, with 12 bases spanning the gap. The CDR3: CASSLDLTSKNTGELFF. The CDR3 DNA reads as TGTGCCAGCAGCTTAGATCTAACTAGCAAGAACACCGGGGAGCTGTTTTTT.

J is TRBJ1-1 and V is TRBV6-2 or TRBV6-3, with 7 bases identical to TRBD1. This CDR3 has 15 residues. Trimming at V came to 4 bases and at J to 6 bases, leaving 11 bases not matched to a gene. Looked up from germline, CDR1 is MNHEY and CDR2 is SVGEGT. CDR3 sequence: CASSFRSRGKAEAFF. The CDR3 DNA reads TGTGCCAGCAGTTTCAGGAGCAGGGGGAAGGCTGAAGCTTTCTTT.

This chain uses TRBV2 with TRBJ1-5; D may be TRBD1 (5 bases). From germline, CDR1 is SNHLY and CDR2 FYNNEI. Trimming left V 1 base short and J 5 bases short, with 24 bases between. The CDR3 covers 19 residues. Here the CDR3 reads CASSEGLEAGPLSDQPQHF. The CDR3 nucleotides read TGTGCCAGCAGTGAAGGGCTTGAGGCAGGGCCCTTAAGTGATCAGCCCCAGCATTTT.

This clone was recorded once. The rearrangement links TRBV9 to TRBJ2-2, with D perhaps matching TRBD2 (5 bases). This CDR3 has 13 residues. Trimming stripped 3 bases from V and 6 bases from J, with 9 bases between. Germline V gene lookup returns CDR1 SGDLS and CDR2 YYNGEE. The CDR3 bases are TGTGCCAGCAGCGGGAGGAATTCCGGGGAGCTGTTTTTT. This sequence encodes CASSGRNSGELFF.

This clone came up once. The chain has TRBV5-1 and TRBJ1-1, with unresolved D. The V gene's germline CDR1 is SGHRS and CDR2 YFSETQ. Trimming shortened V by 0 bases and J by 1 base, and 13 bases separated the two germline ends. The CDR3 spans 16 residues. The chain's CDR3 is CASSLGEMGWNTEAFF. CDR3 nucleotides: TGCGCCAGCAGCTTGGGGGAGATGGGATGGAACACTGAAGCTTTCTTT.

For this clone: The germline gene is not matched at one end of the junction; a read error may be the cause. The chain combines TRBV3-1 (or the pseudogene TRBV3-2) with TRBJ2-7; tentative D call: TRBD2 (5 bases). The CDR3 covers 14 residues. CDR1 LGHDT and CDR2 YNNKEL come from the germline V gene (reference sequence). The DNA for the CDR3 is TGTGCCAGCAGCAACACGAGGGTAATCGTTGAGCGGTACTTC. This sequence encodes CASSNTRVIVERYF.

This clone was recorded a few times. V gene TRBV6-5 combines with J gene TRBJ1-1; TRBD1 aligns across 7 bases. Losses at the gene ends were 6 bases for V and 5 bases for J; bases not matched to a gene: 6. This CDR3 comprises 13 residues. CDR1 and CDR2 from the germline V gene are MNHEY and SVGAGI. DNA of the CDR3: TGTGCCAGCAGGTATCCGGGACAGACTGAAGCTTTCTTT. Its translation: CASRYPGQTEAFF.

This chain connects TRBV4-3 to TRBJ2-3, with 10 bases identical to TRBD2. Germline values: CDR1 LGHNA, CDR2 YSLEER. The CDR3 sequence is 14 residues long. Trimming removed 7 bases from V and 11 bases from J; junction bases left unmatched: 12. This CDR3 reads CASKSQRGGFKQYF. DNA of the CDR3: TGCGCCAGCAAGTCCCAGCGGGGGGGCTTTAAGCAGTATTTT.

This sequence joins TRBV11-2 and TRBJ2-1; possible D gene TRBD2, 7 bases. The CDR3 loop spans 13 amino acids. Looked up from germline, CDR1 is SGHAT and CDR2 is FQNNGV. Trimming pared 1 base from V and 13 bases from J, leaving 14 bases between. The CDR3 reads CASSLVGAGAQFF. DNA for the CDR3: TGTGCCAGCAGCTTAGTGGGGGCGGGAGCCCAGTTCTTC.

V and J are TRBV7-2 and TRBJ1-2; D ambiguous. CDR3 size: 13 residues. V was clipped by 3 bases and J by 1 base, with 6 bases between them. Germline V gene sequence: CDR1 SGHTA, CDR2 FQGNSA. CDR3 loop: CASSLNNNYGYTF. In DNA form, the CDR3 reads TGTGCCAGCAGCTTGAATAATAACTATGGCTACACCTTC.

This chain uses TRBV19 with TRBJ1-1; possibly TRBD1 for D (5 bases). Germline V gene sequence: CDR1 LNHDA, CDR2 SQIVND (reference sequence). Trimming removed 9 bases at V and 4 bases at J, with 21 bases between. The CDR3 has 15 residues. CDR3 DNA: TGTGCCAGCCTCCCCCGAGGGGCGCAAGTCACTGAAGCTTTCTTT. This gives the protein CASLPRGAQVTEAFF.

For the CDR3, the DNA is TGTGCCAGCGCTCAGGCTGGAAACACCATATATTTT. Protein: CASAQAGNTIYF. The rearrangement joins TRBV7-9 to TRBJ1-3; D is ambiguous. The CDR3 is 12 residues long. Germline CDR1 and CDR2: SEHNR and FQNEAQ (reference sequence). Trimming took off 8 bases at V and 2 bases at J, with 7 bases between the two ends.

The chain is built from TRBV12-5 and TRBJ2-1; TRBD1 aligns across 11 bases. Germline V gene lookup returns CDR1 LGHNT and CDR2 FRNRAP. Trimming removed 5 bases from V and 7 bases from J; junction bases left unmatched: 7. The CDR3 is 15 amino acids. CDR3 in amino acids: CASGPGQGAVNEQFF. CDR3 in DNA: TGTGCTAGTGGTCCAGGACAGGGGGCCGTAAATGAGCAGTTCTTC.

The chain uses TRBV3-1 (or the pseudogene TRBV3-2) and TRBJ1-3; D gene unclear. Germline V lookup: CDR1 LGHDT, CDR2 YNNKEL (reference sequence). The CDR3 is 15 residues long. V dropped 4 bases and J dropped 4 bases, with 14 bases sitting between them. The CDR3 loop reads CASSLIPGSGNTIYF. Here the CDR3 DNA reads TGTGCCAGCAGCCTGATACCGGGTTCAGGAAACACCATATATTTT.

This clone was detected only once. The rearrangement uses TRBV13 and TRBJ2-1; TRBD2 is a possible D gene (6 bases). This CDR3 has 15 amino acids. V was cut by 8 bases and J by 0 bases, with 14 bases left in between. Germline CDR1 PRHDT, CDR2 FYEKMQ (reference sequence). This CDR3 is CASEGGLSSYNEQFF. CDR3 in DNA: TGTGCCAGCGAAGGAGGGTTGAGCTCCTACAATGAGCAGTTCTTC.